This T cell receptor beta chain originates from a study of T cell responses to AZD1222 COVID-19 vaccine (dated by TCRdb to the early 2020s). Turning to the overall study: AZD1222 recipients given second doses at about 4 weeks or at about 12 weeks were pooled, since spike-specific TCR depth and breadth were not found to differ between the two schedules. Trial participants were enrolled into age subgroups of 18-55, 56-69 and 70-plus years, which contained approximately 150, 30 and 60 TCR-sequenced participants, respectively. TCR sequencing was performed for more than 230 trial participants, of whom about 200 were given two doses of AZD1222 and some 26 were given two doses of MenACWY control vaccine. Findings and caveats that apply to the study as a whole: The vaccine-associated CD4 TCRs covered the entire spike protein, and the dominant responses fell in regions 160-218 and 743-854. After two AZD1222 doses, spike-specific TCR breadth and depth were significantly higher than at day 0 and than in MenACWY recipients. Conclusions about previously exposed vaccinees were limited because only a handful of AZD1222 recipients were SARS-CoV-2 seropositive at baseline. Most participants were white British and females outnumbered males, and the authors suggested that clonal diversity may have been underestimated. The 56-69-year group was small, and its depth increase did not reach significance, likely because of low power. Reportedly, close to half of the unique spike-specific TCRs recognized epitopes lying outside the regions that are mutated in the B.1.351 and B.1.1.7 variants. Because no day 14 peak-response samples were available, repertoires were characterized only after the peak T cell response.

From the cysteine up to the phenylalanine, the CDR3 has a length of 14 residues. Only the CDR3 part of the read is kept: 42 bases, read in frame from the first base. Explained via the paper, the time point label denotes: baseline before first vaccination. The vaccinee samples were drawn from two UK trials, COV001 and COV002, one of which was a single-blind randomized controlled phase 2/3 trial testing AZD1222 (ChAdOx1 nCoV-19) in healthy adults. Trial participant PBMC samples were collected at day 0 and day 28 after the second dose for TCRbeta chain sequencing. Notes on this clone: This clone's antigen is unknown. Nothing much larger sits one base from this clone, and base qualities are not available.

The CDR3 regions of human TCRbeta chains were analyzed by immunosequencing. The study's own analysis went as follows. TCRs in the repertoires were compared against a reference library of SARS-CoV-2-specific TCRs that had been generated with the MIRA antigen-specificity platform. Breadth meant the fraction of unique TCRs that were SARS-CoV-2-associated, whereas depth meant the fraction of total T cells that were SARS-CoV-2-associated. Using the MIRA data, each spike-specific TCR was assigned both to the spike region to which the TCR was reactive and to a CD4 or CD8 class. Log10-transformed breadth and depth values were compared by one-way ANOVA with Sidak's multiple comparisons tests. This is the immuneACCESS table as TCRdb keeps it, with only in-frame sequences that have V and J called. A part of the clones is gone; compared with another copy, unresolved V genes explain less than half, and the rest is unexplained. V, J and clone size are taken as reported in that table, and D and trimming were inferred from the DNA itself. The table for this sample lists roughly 120,000 clones; about 88% of them were counted only once. Roughly 4.5% of the sample is in the top ten clones.

The sequence joins TRBV12-2 to TRBJ2-7; the DNA was not used to check the table's D call, TRBD2. TRBV12-2 is described as a pseudogene. This TCR was recovered from an adult in good health. The sample consisted of peripheral blood, taken on day 0 of AZD1222 vaccination. The sequence in DNA is TGTGCAAGTCGCATACTAGGTCGGGTCGGCGAGCAGTACTTC. Its product reads: CASRILGRVGEQYF.